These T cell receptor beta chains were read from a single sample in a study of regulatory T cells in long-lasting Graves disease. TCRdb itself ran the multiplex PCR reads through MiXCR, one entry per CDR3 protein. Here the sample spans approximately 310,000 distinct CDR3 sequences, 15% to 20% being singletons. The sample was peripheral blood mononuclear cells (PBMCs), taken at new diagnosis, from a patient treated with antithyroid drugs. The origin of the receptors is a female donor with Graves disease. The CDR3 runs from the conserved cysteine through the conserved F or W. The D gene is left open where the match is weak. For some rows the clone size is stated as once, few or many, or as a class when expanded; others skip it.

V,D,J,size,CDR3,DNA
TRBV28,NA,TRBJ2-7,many,CASGWGSYEQYF,TGTGCCAGCGGGTGGGGATCCTACGAGCAGTACTTC
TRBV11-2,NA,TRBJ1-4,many,CASSLSRGPNEKLFF,TGTGCCAGCAGCTTAAGCAGGGGACCTAATGAAAAACTGTTTTTT
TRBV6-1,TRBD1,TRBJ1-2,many,CASNPGQNLGYGYTF,TGTGCCAGCAACCCGGGACAGAACCTCGGATATGGCTACACCTTC
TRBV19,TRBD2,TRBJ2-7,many,CASSIDTSGMAYEQYF,TGTGCCAGTAGTATCGATACTAGCGGGATGGCCTACGAGCAGTACTTC
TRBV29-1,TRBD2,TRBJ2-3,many,CSVPWTSGRPEDTQYF,TGCAGCGTCCCGTGGACTAGCGGGAGGCCAGAAGATACGCAGTATTTT
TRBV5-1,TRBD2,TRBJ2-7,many,CASSWGLANSYEQYF,TGCGCCAGCAGCTGGGGACTAGCGAACTCCTACGAGCAGTACTTC
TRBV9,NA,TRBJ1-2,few,CASSEYGIHGYTF,TGTGCCAGCAGTGAATACGGCATCCATGGCTACACCTTC
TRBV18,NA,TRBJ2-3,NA,CASSHVPPRNTDTQYF,TGTGCCAGCTCCCACGTCCCCCCCAGGAACACAGATACGCAGTATTTT
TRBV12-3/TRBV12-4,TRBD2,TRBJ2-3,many,CASSSPRTSPDTQYF,TGTGCCAGCAGTTCTCCGAGGACTAGCCCAGATACGCAGTATTTT
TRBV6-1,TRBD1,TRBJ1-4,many,CASSRDRSGTNEKLFF,TGTGCCAGCAGCAGGGACAGGTCAGGAACTAATGAAAAACTGTTTTTT
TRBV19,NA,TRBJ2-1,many,CASSIWARGDNEQFF,TGTGCCAGTAGTATCTGGGCCCGGGGAGATAATGAGCAGTTCTTC
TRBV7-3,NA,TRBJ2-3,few,CASSSSRLDTQYF,TGTGCCAGCAGCTCAAGCCGTTTAGATACGCAGTATTTT
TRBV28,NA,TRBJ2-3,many,CASSLQERRQYF,TGTGCCAGCAGTTTACAGGAGCGAAGGCAGTATTTT
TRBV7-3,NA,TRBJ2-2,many,CASSSQPGGELFF,TGTGCCAGCAGTTCCCAACCCGGCGGGGAGCTGTTTTTT
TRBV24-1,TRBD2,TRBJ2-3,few,CATSESFGEREGLQYF,TGTGCCACCAGTGAGTCGTTTGGAGAGCGGGAGGGACTCCAGTATTTT
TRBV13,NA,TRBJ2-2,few,CASRPYPGELFF,TGTGCCAGCAGACCTTACCCCGGGGAGCTGTTTTTT
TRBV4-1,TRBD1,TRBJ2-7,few,CASSQVWTGVYEQYF,TGCGCCAGCAGCCAAGTCTGGACAGGGGTCTACGAGCAGTACTTC
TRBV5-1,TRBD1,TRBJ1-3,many,CASSEQGGPGNTIYF,TGCGCCAGCAGCGAACAGGGGGGCCCTGGAAACACCATATATTTT
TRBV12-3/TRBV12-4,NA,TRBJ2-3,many,CASKPSSTDTQYF,TGTGCCAGCAAGCCTAGTAGCACAGATACGCAGTATTTT
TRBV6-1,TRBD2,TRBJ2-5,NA,CASSDLAGVGETQYF,TGTGCCAGCAGTGATCTAGCGGGAGTCGGAGAGACCCAGTACTTC
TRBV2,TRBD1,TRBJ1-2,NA,CASSPDRVYYGYTF,TGTGCCAGCAGTCCGGACAGGGTATACTATGGCTACACCTTC
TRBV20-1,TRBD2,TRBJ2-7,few,CSARPLLAGNTYEQYF,TGCAGTGCTAGACCACTACTAGCGGGAAATACCTACGAGCAGTACTTC
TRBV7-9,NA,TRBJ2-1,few,CASSQVVALSSYNEQFF,TGTGCCAGCAGCCAGGTTGTGGCCTTAAGCTCCTACAATGAGCAGTTCTTC
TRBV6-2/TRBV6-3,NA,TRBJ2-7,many,CASSYGGGADYEQYF,TGTGCCAGCAGTTACGGGGGGGGGGCAGACTACGAGCAGTACTTC
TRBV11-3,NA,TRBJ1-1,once,CASSPIGSTEALF,TGTGCCAGCAGCCCCATTGGGAGCACTGAAGCTTTATTT
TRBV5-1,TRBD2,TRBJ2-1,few,CASSTIGLAEDYNEQFF,TGCGCCAGCAGCACCATAGGACTAGCGGAGGACTACAATGAGCAGTTCTTC
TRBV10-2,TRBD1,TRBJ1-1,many,CASSEIPTGAMNTEAFF,TGCGCCAGCAGTGAGATCCCAACAGGGGCGATGAACACTGAAGCTTTCTTT
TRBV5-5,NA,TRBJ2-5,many,CASSLRPNQETQYF,TGTGCCAGCAGCTTGAGACCGAACCAAGAGACCCAGTACTTC
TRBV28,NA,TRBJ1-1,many,CASSFRGREGSNTEAFF,TGTGCCAGCAGTTTCCGGGGACGGGAGGGCTCGAACACTGAAGCTTTCTTT
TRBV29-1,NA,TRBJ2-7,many,CSVEEVGASSYEQYF,TGCAGCGTTGAAGAGGTGGGGGCGAGTTCCTACGAGCAGTACTTC
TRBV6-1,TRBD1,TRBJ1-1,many,CASIIDRGAEAFF,TGTGCCAGTATAATCGACAGGGGGGCTGAAGCTTTCTTT